The sequence of this T cell receptor (beta chain) was determined in a study of low-dose radiotherapy and immunotherapy resistance in tumors. Study overall: Treatment included intravenous cyclophosphamide dosed at 200 mg/m2 every two weeks, one day before radiation and immunotherapy. On cycle 1 day 1, patients started four cycles of oral aspirin 300 mg daily.

The CDR3 spans 15 residues. V shed 4 bases and J 7 bases; nucleotides not matched to a gene: 7. The germline V gene has CDR1 MNHEY and CDR2 SVGEGT. Primers targeting TRAV and TRBV primed first-strand cDNA, covering alpha and beta chains. It was with a constant-region primer and a V-primer adapter that TCRs were amplified over approximately 18 PCR cycles. From the reads, TCRdb called clonotypes with MiXCR, one entry per CDR3 protein. Of roughly 95,000 distinct CDR3 sequences in the sample, 20% to 25% are singletons; the top ten hold roughly 13%. Time point: after trial treatment. Treatment here: LDRT plus nivolumab, ipilimumab, low-dose cyclophosphamide and aspirin (RACIN trial). It was nivolumab, ipilimumab, aspirin, low-dose cyclophosphamide and low-dose radiotherapy that donors received. This clonotype is labeled as medium-sized (0.01 to 0.1%).

V usage is TRBV6-2 or TRBV6-3 and J usage is TRBJ1-5; 10 nucleotides align to TRBD1. The receptor was derived from a female donor with ovarian cancer. This material consisted of PBMCs, taken after low-dose radiotherapy plus immunotherapy. The CDR3 DNA sequence: TGTGCCAGCAGTTCCGGGACAGGGGCGTTACAGCCCCAGCATTTT. Amino acids: CASSSGTGALQPQHF.